The 24 T cell receptor beta chains listed next were all sequenced from one sample in a study of shared clonotypes between healthy human individuals (dated by TCRdb to about 2020). Library preparation was by the immunoSEQ multiplex PCR assay. Imported from immuneACCESS, the table was reduced by TCRdb to in-frame sequences with V and J called. These copies leave out some clones; in studies compared against another copy, an unresolved V gene accounts for under half, and the cause of the remainder is not known. This sample holds more than 1.2 million clones; 98% were observed only once. Under 0.45% of the sample goes to the ten largest clones. Sequencing was carried out using naive CD4+ T cells sorted from blood. The label giving this sample's cell subset or site can be read as: CD45RA+ positively selected. The receptor source for this set is a man in his thirties or forties in good health.

Notes on this clone: The limits of the CDR3 on the DNA are not certain, so only TCRdb's listed CDR3 is given. V gene TRBV18 combines with J gene TRBJ1-1; TRBD1 reflects the table's D call only, with no check against the DNA. Germline lookup yields CDR1 KGHSH and CDR2 LQKENI. The CDR3 is 15 residues long, counting both termini. This CDR3 is CASSPLWQGHTEAFF.

As regards this clone: In the same sample, other DNA sequences code for this CDR3. This chain connects TRBV9 to TRBJ2-1; tentative D call: TRBD2 (5 bases). CDR3 length: 14 residues. Germline-derived CDR1 and CDR2 are SGDLS and YYNGEE. Trimming stripped 1 base from V and 3 bases from J, with 8 bases between. The CDR3 reads CASSVTGNYNEQFF. The CDR3 region has the DNA TGTGCCAGCAGCGTAACGGGAAACTACAATGAGCAGTTCTTC.

This clone has just one count. The chain employs TRBV15 and TRBJ1-2; TRBD1 matches at 8 bases. This CDR3 region has 14 residues. The V gene end was trimmed by 5 bases and the J gene end by 2 bases; junction bases not matched to a gene: 4. Germline CDR1 LNHNV, CDR2 YYDKDF (reference sequence). The CDR3 bases are TGTGCCACCAGCCCCGACAGGGGCAACTATGGCTACACCTTC. This translates into CATSPDRGNYGYTF.

This chain uses TRBV6-4 with TRBJ2-2; TRBD1 is a possible D gene (6 bases). This CDR3 region has 15 residues. CDR1 is MRHNA, CDR2 SNTAGT, per germline. Trimming pared 5 bases from V and 5 bases from J, leaving 15 bases between. CDR3 nucleotides: TGTGCCAGCAGTCCACAGGGACGAGGTACCGGGGAGCTGTTTTTT. Translation gives CASSPQGRGTGELFF.

This chain connects TRBV5-1 to TRBJ2-3, with unresolved D. Germline CDR1 is SGHRS and CDR2 is YFSETQ. The CDR3 loop spans 13 amino acids. V gave up 0 bases and J gave up 3 bases, with 5 bases separating them. As DNA, the CDR3 is TGCGCCAGCAGCTTGGCTTGGACAGATACGCAGTATTTT. Translation gives CASSLAWTDTQYF.

Worth noting for this clone: The sample carries other DNA sequences with the same CDR3. The rearrangement joins TRBV2 to TRBJ2-5; 8 bases align to TRBD1. V shed 3 bases, J shed 4 bases, and the junction held 1 base outside the gene matches. This CDR3 is built from 13 residues. Germline CDR1 and CDR2: SNHLY and FYNNEI. The chain's CDR3 is CASSDRGRETQYF. The CDR3 bases are TGTGCCAGCAGTGACAGGGGGCGAGAGACCCAGTACTTC. The full variable domain, with the rest looked up from reference TRBV2 and TRBJ2-5, is EPEVTQTPSHQVTQMGQEVILRCVPISNHLYFYWYRQILGQKVEFLVSFYNNEISEKSEIFDDQFSVERPDGSNFTLKIRSTKLEDSAMYFCASSDRGRETQYFGPGTRLLVL.

This sequence joins TRBV5-4 and TRBJ2-3, with 7 positions matching TRBD1. With 2 bases clipped from V and 6 bases from J, the junction kept 6 bases outside the gene matches. The CDR3 extends over 14 amino acids. Germline V lookup: CDR1 SGHNT, CDR2 YYREEE (reference sequence). The CDR3 DNA reads as TGTGCCAGCAGCTTTCCATCACAGGGGGATACGCAGTATTTT. It specifies CASSFPSQGDTQYF.

The chain uses TRBV2 and TRBJ1-2; no definite D call. V lost 4 bases, J lost 0 bases, and 15 bases lay in between. There are 16 residues in the CDR3. Germline V gene sequence: CDR1 SNHLY, CDR2 FYNNEI. Here the CDR3 reads CASSGPAGRANYGYTF. CDR3 sequence (DNA): TGTGCCAGCAGTGGGCCGGCAGGTCGAGCTAACTATGGCTACACCTTC.

The V gene is TRBV7-6, the J gene TRBJ2-2, with 15 positions matching TRBD2. After removal of 3 bases from V and 4 bases from J, the junction contained 9 bases not matched to a gene. Germline CDR1 reads SGHVS; CDR2 reads FNYEAQ. The CDR3 has 19 amino acids. The CDR3 coding sequence is TGTGCCAGCAGCTTGATCGGACTAGCGGGAGGGGGGCCCACCGGGGAGCTGTTTTTT. Translation: CASSLIGLAGGGPTGELFF.

The chain joins TRBV2 to TRBJ2-2, with D perhaps matching TRBD1 (6 bases). The CDR3 loop spans 15 amino acids. Germline V gene data show CDR1 as SNHLY and CDR2 as FYNNEI. The V end lost 3 bases, the J end lost 4 bases, and 12 bases lay between the germline ends. DNA of the CDR3: TGTGCCAGCAGTGATCCGGGCAGGGGCACCGGGGAGCTGTTTTTT. Translating it yields CASSDPGRGTGELFF.

This sequence joins TRBV7-2 and TRBJ1-1; D not resolved. This CDR3 contains 15 residues. The germline gives CDR1 SGHTA, CDR2 FQGNSA. The germline V and J ends were trimmed by 1 base and 5 bases, with 14 bases remaining between them. The CDR3 region has the DNA TGTGCCAGCAGCTTAGACCCCAGCTCGACGACTGAAGCTTTCTTT. Amino acid sequence: CASSLDPSSTTEAFF.

The chain couples TRBV13 to TRBJ1-2; D remains unclear. The V gene's germline CDR1 is PRHDT and CDR2 FYEKMQ (reference sequence). CDR3 length: 15 residues. Trimming pared 4 bases from V and 6 bases from J, leaving 18 bases between. Here the CDR3 reads CASSSGGRVWDGYTF. For the CDR3, the DNA is TGTGCCAGCAGCTCCGGAGGGAGGGTTTGGGATGGCTACACCTTC.

Notes on this clone: The same CDR3 arises from other DNA sequences in this sample as well. The CDR3 coding sequence is TGCGCCAGCAGCTTGAACAGTTACAATGAGCAGTTCTTC. The encoded protein is CASSLNSYNEQFF. The gene calls are TRBV5-1 and TRBJ2-1; unclear D gene. The ends were cut back, 1 base at V and 4 bases at J, with 6 bases in the middle. This CDR3 region has 13 residues. Germline V gene data show CDR1 as SGHRS and CDR2 as YFSETQ. The entire variable domain, with the rest obtained from reference TRBV5-1 and TRBJ2-1, is as follows: KAGVTQTPRYLIKTRGQQVTLSCSPISGHRSVSWYQQTPGQGLQFLFEYFSETQRNKGNFPGRFSGRQFSNSRSEMNVSTLELGDSALYLCASSLNSYNEQFFGPGTRLTVL.

In regard to this clone: Other DNA sequences in this sample translate to the same CDR3. The CDR3 sequence: CASSGDRNYGYTF. In DNA form, the CDR3 reads TGTGCCAGCAGTGGAGACAGAAACTATGGCTACACCTTC. This rearrangement joins TRBV28 to TRBJ1-2; D is possibly TRBD1 (5 bases). The CDR3 covers 13 residues. Germline V lookup: CDR1 MDHEN, CDR2 SYDVKM. The ends were cut back, 5 bases at V and 2 bases at J, with 9 bases in the middle.

This chain links TRBV29-1 with TRBJ2-6; TRBD1 aligns across 8 bases. Trimming removed 1 base from V and 0 bases from J; junction bases left unmatched: 8. The germline V gene has CDR1 SQVTM and CDR2 ANQGSEA. The CDR3 is 18 amino acids. The CDR3 bases are TGCAGCGTTGAAGGGGACAGGTATCCCCTCTCTGGGGCCAACGTCCTGACTTTC. It codes for CSVEGDRYPLSGANVLTF.

On this clone itself: Germline and junction disagree at one end, which may indicate a read error. The rearrangement uses TRBV7-2 and TRBJ2-7; the D is unclear. The germline gives CDR1 SGHTA, CDR2 FQGNSA. The CDR3 is 14 amino acids. CDR3 region: CASSLAGTSYAQYF. The CDR3 DNA follows: TGTGCCAGCAGCTTAGCGGGTACCTCCTACGCGCAGTACTTC. The full variable domain, its missing parts supplied by reference TRBV7-2 and TRBJ2-7, is GAGVSQSPSNKVTEKGKDVELRCDPISGHTALYWYRQSLGQGLEFLIYFQGNSAPDKSGLPSDRFSAERTGGSVSTLTIQRTQQEDSAVYLCASSLAGTSYAQYFGPGTRLTVT.

This chain links TRBV12-5 with TRBJ2-3; 8 bases match TRBD2. Per the germline V gene, CDR1 is LGHNT and CDR2 is FRNRAP. Trimming took 7 bases from V and 2 from J; bases not matched to a gene: 11. This CDR3 region has 16 residues. CDR3 in amino acids: CASAIRLAGYTDTQYF. The CDR3 region has the DNA TGTGCTAGTGCTATCAGGCTAGCGGGCTACACAGATACGCAGTATTTT.

The chain links TRBV11-2 to TRBJ2-7; 9 bases are shared with TRBD2. Germline-derived CDR1 and CDR2 are SGHAT and FQNNGV. With V trimmed by 1 base and J by 7 bases, 5 bases remained unmatched. CDR3 length: 14 amino acids. The CDR3 DNA follows: TGTGCCAGCAGCTTAGTAGCGGGAGTGTCTGAGCAGTACTTC. Translating gives CASSLVAGVSEQYF.

The chain is built from TRBV18 and TRBJ2-5; D is possibly TRBD2 (6 bases). Trimming left V 2 bases short and J 2 bases short, with 15 bases between. The V gene's germline CDR1 is KGHSH and CDR2 LQKENI. CDR3 size: 16 residues. CDR3 DNA: TGTGCCAGCTCACCATTGGCGGGGTCATCGCAAGAGACCCAGTACTTC. Protein product: CASSPLAGSSQETQYF. The full variable domain, with the rest looked up from reference TRBV18 and TRBJ2-5, is NAGVMQNPRHLVRRRGQEARLRCSPMKGHSHVYWYRQLPEEGLKFMVYLQKENIIDESGMPKERFSAEFPKEGPSILRIQQVVRGDSAAYFCASSPLAGSSQETQYFGPGTRLLVL.

The rearrangement uses TRBV5-5 and TRBJ1-3; D is unresolved. V dropped 2 bases and J dropped 0 bases, with 6 bases sitting between them. Germline CDR1 and CDR2: SGHKS and YYEKEE (reference sequence). CDR3 length: 14 residues. The CDR3 nucleotides read TGTGCCAGCAGCTTAATATCCTCTGGAAACACCATATATTTT. This encodes CASSLISSGNTIYF.

This clone is a singleton in its sample. This sample also contains other DNA sequences that code for the same CDR3. The V call is TRBV29-1, the J call TRBJ2-5; 7 nucleotides align to TRBD1. V lost 4 bases to trimming and J lost 1 base; unmatched junction nucleotides: 0. Germline CDR1 and CDR2: SQVTM and ANQGSEA. This CDR3 has 12 amino acids. CDR3 coding DNA: TGCAGCGTTGGACAGGGCCAAGAGACCCAGTACTTC. It encodes CSVGQGQETQYF.

The chain uses TRBV11-2 and TRBJ1-2, with D hard to call. The V and J ends lost 3 bases and 7 bases respectively, with 9 bases between them. From germline, CDR1 is SGHAT and CDR2 FQNNGV. This CDR3 is built from 12 residues. CDR3 sequence (DNA): TGTGCCAGCAGCTTGGAACACCTTGGCTACACCTTC. It yields the protein CASSLEHLGYTF.

About this clone itself: Other nucleotide sequences from this sample produce the same CDR3. This chain uses TRBV14 with TRBJ1-1; no clear D gene. Trimming shortened V by 0 bases and J by 5 bases, and 13 bases separated the two germline ends. The CDR3 covers 15 residues. In germline, CDR1 is SGHDN, CDR2 FVKESK. This CDR3 reads CASSQDLGRWTEAFF. The CDR3 nucleotides are TGTGCCAGCAGCCAAGATCTGGGGAGATGGACTGAAGCTTTCTTT. Complete variable domain (other parts from reference TRBV14 and TRBJ1-1): EAGVTQFPSHSVIEKGQTVTLRCDPISGHDNLYWYRRVMGKEIKFLLHFVKESKQDESGMPNNRFLAERTGGTYSTLKVQPAELEDSGVYFCASSQDLGRWTEAFFGQGTRLTVV.

The count of this clone is one. V gene TRBV7-6 combines with J gene TRBJ2-7, with D perhaps assigned TRBD1 or TRBD2 (6 bases each). Trimming took off 0 bases at V and 0 bases at J, with 15 bases between the two ends. The CDR3 consists of 17 residues. CDR1 is SGHVS, CDR2 FNYEAQ, per germline. CDR3 in DNA: TGTGCCAGCAGCTTAGCGTATGGCGGGACAAGCTCCTACGAGCAGTACTTC. Amino acid sequence: CASSLAYGGTSSYEQYF.